This record covers a single T cell receptor (beta chain). Its antigen remains unidentified. Every sampled donor was Caucasian and healthy. These data belong to a study of identical twins. Trimming removed 1 base from V and 7 bases from J, with 16 bases in between. The CDR3 contains 15 residues. Germline V gene sequence: CDR1 SGHDN, CDR2 FVKESK. Each CDR3 protein gets one entry after TCRdb re-called the 5' RACE reads with MiXCR. The sample carries hundreds of thousands of distinct CDR3 sequences, 9% to 15% recorded once. Study-level results: Alpha sequences that were out-of-frame and twin-shared showed an excess of low generation probability.

The data also belong to a second study, concerning yellow fever vaccine responses in identical twins.

Input material: PBMCs. The TCR was taken from a woman aged 18-29 years in good health. The chain employs TRBV14 and TRBJ1-2; maybe TRBD1 (5 bases). CDR3 nucleotides: TGTGCCAGCAGCCAAGGTCGCCACCCCGGGGGTGGCTACACCTTC. Translating gives CASSQGRHPGGGYTF.